This entry lists 16 T cell receptor beta chains sequenced from one sample in a study of a mutant IDH1 vaccine in newly diagnosed glioma. TCRdb keeps only in-frame clones here, not all; method: immunoSEQ multiplex PCR. This table holds around 60,000 clones, 89% found once. These receptors have no identified antigens. As for time point: week 11, during vaccination. What each vaccine dose contained was 300 ug of mutant IDH1 20-mer peptide, accompanied by topical imiquimod. The material was PBMCs, obtained from a glioma patient whose treatment included an IDH1 peptide vaccine. The receptors come from a man aged 35 to 55 with glioma.

The chain combines TRBV19 with TRBJ2-7; D is uncertain. The ends were cut back, 5 bases at V and 4 bases at J, with 15 bases in the middle. Germline-derived CDR1 and CDR2 are LNHDA and SQIVND (reference sequence). The CDR3 covers 14 residues. CDR3 loop: CASSVRRIEYEQYF. The CDR3, as DNA: TGTGCCAGTAGTGTCAGACGGATCGAATACGAGCAGTACTTC.

This chain links TRBV4-1 with TRBJ1-1, with D possibly being TRBD1 (5 bases). In germline, CDR1 is MGHRA, CDR2 YSYEKL. This CDR3 comprises 17 residues. Trimming took off 4 bases at V and 1 base at J, with 19 bases between the two ends. The CDR3 loop reads CASSPTATAVSNTEAFF. As DNA, the CDR3 is TGCGCCAGCAGCCCCACAGCGACAGCAGTATCGAACACTGAAGCTTTCTTT.

V usage is TRBV27 and J usage is TRBJ2-5; TRBD2 is a possible D gene (5 bases). The CDR3 runs to 14 residues. Germline V lookup: CDR1 MNHEY, CDR2 SMNVEV (reference sequence). V dropped 6 bases and J dropped 5 bases, with 16 bases sitting between them. The CDR3 sequence is CASRRVGSGETQYF. The CDR3 nucleotides read TGTGCCAGCAGGCGAGTTGGGTCGGGGGAGACCCAGTACTTC.

The chain links TRBV4-2 to TRBJ2-1, with 8 bases matching TRBD2. Trimming removed 0 bases from V and 8 bases from J; junction bases left unmatched: 9. CDR1 and CDR2 from the germline V gene are LGHNA and YNFKEQ. The CDR3 length is 16 residues. The CDR3 sequence is CASSQDISGTSHEQFF. In nucleotides, the CDR3 is TGTGCCAGCAGCCAAGATATTTCGGGGACTAGTCATGAGCAGTTCTTC.

The J gene is TRBJ2-7, the V gene TRBV7-8; perhaps D is TRBD1 or TRBD2 (5 bases each). V lost 4 bases and J lost 0, with 19 bases in between. Germline V gene lookup returns CDR1 SGHVS and CDR2 FQNEAQ. The CDR3 has 17 amino acids. The CDR3 loop is CASSSGRDPKSSYEQYV. CDR3 nucleotides: TGTGCCAGCAGCTCGGGCCGGGACCCCAAGAGCTCCTACGAGCAGTACGTC.

This chain joins TRBV28 and TRBJ2-2; no firm D call. Per germline, CDR1 MDHEN and CDR2 SYDVKM. V was trimmed by 6 bases and J by 4 bases, leaving 3 bases between them. The CDR3 is made up of 11 amino acids. CDR3 coding DNA: TGTGCCAGCAGCCTCACCGGGGAGCTGTTTTTT. It encodes CASSLTGELFF. Full variable domain (rest looked up from reference TRBV28 and TRBJ2-2): DVKVTQSSRYLVKRTGEKVFLECVQDMDHENMFWYRQDPGLGLRLIYFSYDVKMKEKGDIPEGYSVSREKKERFSLILESASTNQTSMYLCASSLTGELFFGEGSRLTVL.

J is TRBJ2-5 and V is TRBV6-5; 9 bases fit TRBD2. The CDR3 sequence is 13 residues long. Trimming removed 6 bases from V and 4 bases from J; junction bases left unmatched: 3. From germline, CDR1 is MNHEY and CDR2 SVGAGI. CDR3 amino acids: CASRSSGRETQYF. The CDR3 DNA sequence: TGTGCCAGCAGGAGTAGCGGGAGAGAGACCCAGTACTTC.

The chain employs TRBV29-1 and TRBJ2-7; no clear D gene. The V end was cut by 6 bases, the J end by 2 bases, with 8 bases between. CDR3 length: 11 residues. Germline assignment: CDR1 SQVTM and CDR2 ANQGSEA. CDR3 nucleotides: TGCAGCGTCCTAGTAACCTACGAGCAGTACTTC. This encodes CSVLVTYEQYF.

Comment on this clone: At one end, the junction sequence differs from germline, possibly due to a read error. The chain recombines TRBV6-1 with TRBJ1-1; no reliable D call. There are 14 residues in the CDR3. Per germline, CDR1 MNHNS and CDR2 SASEGT. The CDR3 DNA follows: TGTGCCATCAGTGACGGTATCCAGAACACTGAAGCTTTCTTT. Protein: CAISDGIQNTEAFF.

This clone was found a few times. The J gene is TRBJ2-7, the V gene TRBV5-1, with D possibly being TRBD1 (6 bases). The CDR3 extends over 15 amino acids. V was pared by 0 bases and J by 2 bases, with 12 bases between. Germline CDR1 is SGHRS and CDR2 is YFSETQ. The CDR3 spells CASSLVAGVPYEQYV. The DNA for the CDR3 is TGCGCCAGCAGCTTGGTGGCAGGGGTCCCCTACGAGCAGTACGTC.

The chain uses TRBV19 and TRBJ2-3, with 12 bases lining up with TRBD2. Losses at the gene ends were 4 bases for V and 0 bases for J; bases not matched to a gene: 5. The CDR3 consists of 17 residues. CDR1 LNHDA and CDR2 SQIVND come from the germline V gene (reference sequence). The CDR3: CASSRRGTSGSTDTQYF. As DNA, the CDR3 is TGTGCCAGTAGTAGGCGAGGGACTAGCGGGAGCACAGATACGCAGTATTTT.

The table lists this clone with a count of one. The chain carries TRBV9 and TRBJ2-7; D is possibly TRBD2 (5 bases). CDR3 length: 13 residues. The V gene lost 3 bases and the J gene lost 0 bases, with 7 bases spanning the gap. Germline CDR1 SGDLS, CDR2 YYNGEE. CDR3 sequence (DNA): TGTGCCAGCAGCGCGGGGAGCTCCTACGAGCAGTACTTC. Translation gives CASSAGSSYEQYF.

This clone was observed a single time. The gene calls are TRBV6-5 and TRBJ1-3; the D is unclear. Trimming took off 1 base at V and 0 bases at J, with 4 bases between the two ends. Germline V gene sequence: CDR1 MNHEY, CDR2 SVGAGI. The CDR3 runs to 14 residues. This CDR3 is CASSYFSSGNTIYF. Written as DNA, the CDR3 is TGTGCCAGCAGTTACTTCTCCTCTGGAAACACCATATATTTT.

This clone has just one count. The gene calls are TRBV2 and TRBJ1-1, with a tentative D call TRBD1 (5 bases). Germline CDR1 and CDR2: SNHLY and FYNNEI. The V gene lost 6 bases and the J gene lost 5 bases, with 19 bases spanning the gap. This CDR3 spans 15 amino acids. As DNA, the CDR3 is TGTGCCAGCAGCTGGAGCGAGCCGGGGGGGACTGAAGCTTTCTTT. Its translation is CASSWSEPGGTEAFF.

The genes are TRBV5-5 and TRBJ1-3; D remains unclear. Germline-derived CDR1 and CDR2 are SGHKS and YYEKEE (reference sequence). Deletions cut 4 bases from V and 14 bases from J, with 19 bases between. The CDR3 covers 13 residues. The CDR3 coding sequence is TGTGCCAGCAGCGAGACGGACCGTGCAGTCTTATATTTT. Its protein product is CASSETDRAVLYF.

V usage is TRBV6-1 and J usage is TRBJ2-5, with TRBD2 matching 8 bases. The CDR3 contains 13 residues. V was clipped by 7 bases and J by 4 bases; unmatched bases: 5. Germline V gene sequence: CDR1 MNHNS, CDR2 SASEGT. The CDR3 loop is CASNQLAVETQYF. Here the CDR3 DNA reads TGTGCCAGCAATCAACTAGCGGTAGAGACCCAGTACTTC.